These 26 T cell receptor beta chains share one sample of origin, sequenced in a study of beta chain features in type 1 diabetes. Sequenced material consisted of expressed TCRB transcripts (all of the isolated RNA was reverse transcribed). Libraries were prepared by immunoSEQ multiplex PCR; TCRdb keeps only in-frame clonotypes and omits some of them. The sample holds about 330,000 clones; 11% are singletons and the top ten take 0.015% to 0.02%. Sequences were obtained from naive CD4+ T cells from blood. The receptors here all came from a woman aged 25 to 39 in good health.

The chain couples TRBV7-8 to TRBJ2-3, with no clear D. The germline CDR1 and CDR2 sequences are SGHVS and FQNEAQ. Between the trimmed V and J ends, which lost 3 bases and 0 bases, there was a span of 13 bases. The CDR3 spans 16 residues. The DNA for the CDR3 is TGTGCCAGCAGCTTCTACTCCCTGGGCAGCACAGATACGCAGTATTTT. Amino acid sequence: CASSFYSLGSTDTQYF.

The V and J genes are TRBV6-5 and TRBJ2-1; 10 bases line up with TRBD1. The V segment lost 8 bases and the J segment 7 bases; nucleotides outside the gene matches: 8. The germline V gene has CDR1 MNHEY and CDR2 SVGAGI. The CDR3 runs 14 residues. The CDR3 reads CASGRDRGRNEQFF. As DNA, the CDR3 is TGTGCCAGCGGGAGGGACAGGGGTCGGAATGAGCAGTTCTTC.

This clone was observed a few times. The chain couples TRBV9 to TRBJ2-2; TRBD2 agrees at 15 bases. CDR1 is SGDLS and CDR2 is YYNGEE in the germline V gene. The CDR3 extends over 15 amino acids. J gave up 6 bases and V 6 bases, and 3 bases lay outside the gene matches. The CDR3 loop reads CASTGLAGGPGELFF. CDR3 coding DNA: TGTGCCAGCACAGGACTAGCGGGAGGGCCCGGGGAGCTGTTTTTT.

This clone was found a few times. The chain uses TRBV6-5 and TRBJ2-5; D unresolved. Looked up from germline, CDR1 is MNHEY and CDR2 is SVGAGI. The CDR3 runs 15 residues. The germline V and J ends were trimmed by 6 bases and 2 bases, with 16 bases remaining between them. The CDR3 coding sequence is TGTGCCAGCAGACCCATGCTGACAATTCAAGAGACCCAGTACTTC. Translated, it gives CASRPMLTIQETQYF.

This clone occurred a few times. The chain employs TRBV2 and TRBJ2-6; D is unresolved. Per germline, CDR1 SNHLY and CDR2 FYNNEI. The germline V and J ends were trimmed by 7 bases and 0 bases, with 7 bases remaining between them. This CDR3 has 14 residues. The CDR3 spells CASNPYSGANVLTF. CDR3 sequence (DNA): TGTGCCAGCAACCCCTACTCTGGGGCCAACGTCCTGACTTTC.

This clone was observed a handful of times. The chain couples TRBV5-1 to TRBJ1-1; 10 bases match TRBD1. Germline V CDR1 and CDR2: SGHRS, YFSETQ. The CDR3 totals 16 residues. Losses at the gene ends were 0 bases for V and 6 bases for J; bases not matched to a gene: 8. The CDR3 spells CASSLARDRGVAEAFF. CDR3 DNA sequence: TGCGCCAGCAGCTTGGCCAGGGACAGGGGAGTGGCTGAAGCTTTCTTT.

This clone was found a few times. The chain recombines TRBV5-1 with TRBJ2-1; D perhaps matches TRBD1 (6 bases). The CDR3 sequence is 16 residues long. V was shortened by 5 bases and J by 0 bases, with 15 bases between the two germline ends. Germline V gene data show CDR1 as SGHRS and CDR2 as YFSETQ. The CDR3: CASRATGTVSYNEQFF. For the CDR3, the DNA is TGCGCCAGCAGAGCCACAGGGACCGTCTCCTACAATGAGCAGTTCTTC.

In its sample, this clone was seen a few times. The chain has TRBV4-1 and TRBJ2-7, with D perhaps TRBD1 (5 bases). Germline lookup yields CDR1 MGHRA and CDR2 YSYEKL. V was trimmed by 0 bases and J by 3 bases, leaving 12 bases between them. The CDR3 loop spans 15 amino acids. The CDR3 DNA reads as TGCGCCAGCAGCCAAGATAGACAGTTCGGCTACGAGCAGTACTTC. The encoded protein is CASSQDRQFGYEQYF.

This clone came up a few times. The rearrangement links TRBV7-3 to TRBJ2-1, with 7 bases aligning to TRBD2. J was trimmed by 3 bases and V by 5 bases; bases with no gene match: 1. Germline V CDR1 and CDR2: SGHTA, FQGTGA. This CDR3 comprises 13 residues. The CDR3: CASSRTSYNEQFF. In DNA form, the CDR3 reads TGTGCCAGCAGCAGGACTAGCTACAATGAGCAGTTCTTC.

This chain uses TRBV4-2 with TRBJ2-7, with TRBD1 matching over 12 bases. The CDR3 totals 19 residues. CDR1 is LGHNA, CDR2 YNFKEQ, per germline. The J segment lost 7 bases and the V segment lost 0 bases, leaving 16 bases of the junction unmatched. The CDR3 loop reads CASSQEAPNTGQGAGEQYF. In DNA form, the CDR3 reads TGTGCCAGCAGCCAAGAAGCGCCAAATACGGGACAGGGGGCGGGTGAGCAGTACTTC.

This sequence joins TRBV7-9 and TRBJ2-1; 12 nucleotides line up with TRBD2. V lost 0 bases and J lost 10; bases outside the gene matches: 1. This CDR3 has 14 amino acids. CDR1 SEHNR and CDR2 FQNEAQ come from the germline V gene (reference sequence). As DNA, the CDR3 is TGTGCCAGCAGCTTAGCTGGACTAGCGGGAGAGCAGTTCTTC. Amino acid sequence: CASSLAGLAGEQFF.

This clone turned up a few times. The chain has TRBV27 and TRBJ2-5; 10 nucleotides match TRBD1. Germline CDR1 MNHEY, CDR2 SMNVEV (reference sequence). Trimming cost V 4 bases and J 5 bases; bases outside gene matches: 10. This CDR3 is built from 16 residues. CDR3 sequence: CASSSLTGGAWETQYF. DNA for the CDR3: TGTGCCAGCAGTTCACTGACAGGGGGCGCATGGGAGACCCAGTACTTC.

The chain couples TRBV29-1 to TRBJ2-7; 8 nucleotides match TRBD1. The CDR3 runs 13 residues. Germline V gene data show CDR1 as SQVTM and CDR2 as ANQGSEA. Unmatched junction bases numbered 10, after V lost 7 bases and J lost 5 bases. CDR3 coding DNA: TGCAGCGCCCCAGCCTCGACAGGGGACGAGCAGTACTTC. Its protein is CSAPASTGDEQYF.

This clone has a handful of counts. The V call is TRBV30, the J call TRBJ2-7; possibly TRBD1 for D (6 bases). From germline, CDR1 is GTSNPN and CDR2 SVGIG (reference sequence). V dropped 0 bases and J dropped 2 bases, with 11 bases sitting between them. This CDR3 contains 14 residues. CDR3: CAWSVQAGAYEQYF. The DNA of the CDR3 is TGTGCCTGGAGTGTACAGGCAGGGGCCTACGAGCAGTACTTC.

This clone was recorded a few times. This rearrangement joins TRBV30 to TRBJ2-4, with a possible D match to TRBD1 (6 bases). The CDR3 consists of 16 residues. With 1 base removed from V and 0 bases from J, the gap between germline ends came to 13 bases. Germline CDR1 is GTSNPN and CDR2 is SVGIG (reference sequence). This chain's CDR3 is CAWSASGTIAKNIQYF. The CDR3 nucleotides are TGTGCCTGGAGTGCCTCCGGGACAATAGCCAAAAACATTCAGTACTTC. The whole variable domain, remainder taken from reference TRBV30 and TRBJ2-4, is SQTIHQWPATLVQPVGSPLSLECTVEGTSNPNLYWYRQAAGRGLQLLFYSVGIGQISSEVPQNLSASRPQDRQFILSSKKLLLSDSGFYLCAWSASGTIAKNIQYFGAGTRLSVL.

The V call is TRBV28, the J call TRBJ2-1, with TRBD2 matching over 12 bases. Germline assignment: CDR1 MDHEN and CDR2 SYDVKM. The V segment lost 6 bases and the J segment 6 bases; nucleotides outside the gene matches: 3. This CDR3 comprises 14 residues. For the CDR3, the DNA is TGTGCCAGCAGGACTAGCGGGAGTCTCAATGAGCAGTTCTTC. Its translation is CASRTSGSLNEQFF.

The chain has TRBV28 and TRBJ2-5; 7 positions match TRBD1. The CDR3 loop spans 13 amino acids. Germline-derived CDR1 and CDR2 are MDHEN and SYDVKM. V was pared by 6 bases and J by 5 bases, with 6 bases of the junction left unmatched. CDR3 sequence (DNA): TGTGCCAGCAGCCCGACAGGGTGGGAGACCCAGTACTTC. It specifies CASSPTGWETQYF.

The V and J genes are TRBV7-3 and TRBJ2-2; 8 bases align to TRBD2. The V segment lost 5 bases and the J segment 1 base; nucleotides outside the gene matches: 6. The germline gives CDR1 SGHTA, CDR2 FQGTGA. The CDR3 consists of 16 residues. The CDR3 DNA follows: TGTGCCAGCAGCGTTTTAGCGGGGAAGAACACCGGGGAGCTGTTTTTT. This encodes CASSVLAGKNTGELFF.

This rearrangement joins TRBV7-2 to TRBJ2-7; D is perhaps TRBD1 (5 bases). The germline CDR1 and CDR2 sequences are SGHTA and FQGNSA. The CDR3 sequence is 13 residues long. Trimming stripped 1 base from V and 5 bases from J, with 9 bases between. The CDR3 loop is CASSLVQVDEQYF. As DNA, the CDR3 is TGTGCCAGCAGCTTAGTACAGGTGGACGAGCAGTACTTC.

The V gene is TRBV29-1, the J gene TRBJ2-1; perhaps TRBD1 as D (7 bases). The length of the CDR3 is 13 residues. Germline loops: CDR1 SQVTM, CDR2 ANQGSEA. The germline V and J ends were trimmed by 3 bases and 7 bases, with 13 bases remaining between them. CDR3 amino acids: CSVEEGASNEQFF. DNA of the CDR3: TGCAGCGTTGAGGAGGGGGCGTCGAATGAGCAGTTCTTC.

This clone has just a few counts. The V call is TRBV28, the J call TRBJ2-5; 9 positions agree with TRBD2. CDR3 length equals 15 residues. Germline V gene lookup returns CDR1 MDHEN and CDR2 SYDVKM. The junction had 7 bases not matched to a gene; V was cut back by 5 bases and J by 3 bases. CDR3 sequence (DNA): TGTGCCAGCAGTACCTTCGTAGCGGGAGAAGAGACCCAGTACTTC. This codes for CASSTFVAGEETQYF.

This clone was observed a handful of times. The V call is TRBV5-1, the J call TRBJ2-7, with TRBD2 as a possible D gene (5 bases). The germline V and J ends were trimmed by 3 bases and 0 bases, with 13 bases remaining between them. Germline loops: CDR1 SGHRS, CDR2 YFSETQ. This CDR3 comprises 15 residues. The CDR3 DNA reads as TGCGCCAGCAGCTCTGACGGACTGACCTCCTACGAGCAGTACTTC. Residues: CASSSDGLTSYEQYF.

The rearrangement joins TRBV28 to TRBJ2-7; 13 nucleotides agree with TRBD2. The CDR3 sequence is 15 residues long. The V segment lost 5 bases and the J segment 2 bases; nucleotides outside the gene matches: 3. In germline, CDR1 is MDHEN, CDR2 SYDVKM. The CDR3 DNA is TGTGCCAGCAGTCGCGGGACTAGCGGGGCCTACGAGCAGTACTTC. Translating it yields CASSRGTSGAYEQYF.

J is TRBJ1-1 and V is TRBV10-3, with D hard to call. The V end was cut by 6 bases, the J end by 1 base, with 9 bases between. Germline V lookup: CDR1 ENHRY, CDR2 SYGVKD. The CDR3 runs 13 residues. The CDR3 coding sequence is TGTGCCATCAGGGACTCTCGGAACACTGAAGCTTTCTTT. It codes for CAIRDSRNTEAFF.

This rearrangement joins TRBV28 to TRBJ2-3, with D uncertain. Between the trimmed V and J ends, which lost 6 bases and 1 base, there was a span of 11 bases. This CDR3 is 14 amino acids long. Germline assignment: CDR1 MDHEN and CDR2 SYDVKM. CDR3 DNA: TGTGCCAGCAGAGAGGAAGAGGGCACAGATACGCAGTATTTT. Translation gives CASREEEGTDTQYF.

This clone was observed a handful of times. The CDR3 sequence is CASSFQREVTQYF. The CDR3 nucleotides are TGTGCCAGCAGTTTCCAGCGGGAAGTTACGCAGTATTTT. The chain recombines TRBV28 with TRBJ2-3; 7 bases map to TRBD2. The CDR3 runs to 13 residues. Germline assignment: CDR1 MDHEN and CDR2 SYDVKM. With V trimmed by 3 bases and J by 8 bases, 5 bases remained unmatched.